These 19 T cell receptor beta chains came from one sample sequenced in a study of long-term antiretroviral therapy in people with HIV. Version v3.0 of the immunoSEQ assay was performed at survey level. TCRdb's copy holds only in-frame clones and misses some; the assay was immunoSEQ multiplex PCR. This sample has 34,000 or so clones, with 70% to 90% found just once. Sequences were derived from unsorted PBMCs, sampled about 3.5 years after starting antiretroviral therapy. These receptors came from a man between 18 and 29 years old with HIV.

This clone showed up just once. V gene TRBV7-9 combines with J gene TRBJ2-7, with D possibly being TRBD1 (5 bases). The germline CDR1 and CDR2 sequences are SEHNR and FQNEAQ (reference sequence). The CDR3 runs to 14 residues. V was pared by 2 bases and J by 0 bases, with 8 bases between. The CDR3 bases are TGTGCCAGCAGCTTATCGGACATCTCCTACGAGCAGTACTTC. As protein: CASSLSDISYEQYF.

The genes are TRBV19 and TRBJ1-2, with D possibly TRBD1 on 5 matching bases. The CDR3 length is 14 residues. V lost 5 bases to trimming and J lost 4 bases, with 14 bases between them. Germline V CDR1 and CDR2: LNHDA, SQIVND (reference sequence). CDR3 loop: CASSAGRETYGYTF. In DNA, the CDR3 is TGTGCCAGTAGTGCGGGACGGGAGACCTATGGCTACACCTTC. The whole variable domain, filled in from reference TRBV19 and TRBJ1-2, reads DGGITQSPKYLFRKEGQNVTLSCEQNLNHDAMYWYRQDPGQGLRLIYYSQIVNDFQKGDIAEGYSVSREKKESFPLTVTSAQKNPTAFYLCASSAGRETYGYTFGSGTRLTVV.

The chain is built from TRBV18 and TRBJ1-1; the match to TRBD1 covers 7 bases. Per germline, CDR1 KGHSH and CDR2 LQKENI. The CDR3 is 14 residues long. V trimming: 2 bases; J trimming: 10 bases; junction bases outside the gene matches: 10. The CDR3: CASSPGQGGLGAFF. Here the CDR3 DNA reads TGTGCCAGCTCACCAGGGCAGGGGGGGCTCGGAGCTTTCTTT.

The CDR3 DNA reads as TGCGCCAGCAGCCAGACAGGGGATGGCGAGCAGTACTTC. Its protein is CASSQTGDGEQYF. This chain links TRBV10-1 with TRBJ2-7, with 8 nucleotides matching TRBD1. Germline CDR1 reads WNHNN; CDR2 reads SYGVQD (reference sequence). J was trimmed by 6 bases and V by 6 bases; bases with no gene match: 7. This CDR3 is built from 13 residues.

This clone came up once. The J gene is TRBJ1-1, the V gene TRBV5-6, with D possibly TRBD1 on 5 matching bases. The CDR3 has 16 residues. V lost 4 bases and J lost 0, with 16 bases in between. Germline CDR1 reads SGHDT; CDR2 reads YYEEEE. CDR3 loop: CASSNSGTGMNTEAFF. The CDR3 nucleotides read TGTGCCAGCAGCAATTCCGGGACCGGAATGAACACTGAAGCTTTCTTT.

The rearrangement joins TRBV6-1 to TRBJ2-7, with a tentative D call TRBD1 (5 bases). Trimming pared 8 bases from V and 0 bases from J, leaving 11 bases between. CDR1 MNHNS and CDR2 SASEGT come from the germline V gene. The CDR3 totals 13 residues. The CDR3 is CASGPGISYEQYF. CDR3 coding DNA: TGTGCCAGCGGTCCAGGGATCTCCTACGAGCAGTACTTC.

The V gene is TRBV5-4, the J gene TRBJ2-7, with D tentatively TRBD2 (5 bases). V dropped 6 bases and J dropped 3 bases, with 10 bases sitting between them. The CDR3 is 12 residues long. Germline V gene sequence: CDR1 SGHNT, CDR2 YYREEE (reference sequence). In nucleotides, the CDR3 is TGTGCCAGCACCATACTAGGCTACGAGCAGTACTTC. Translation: CASTILGYEQYF.

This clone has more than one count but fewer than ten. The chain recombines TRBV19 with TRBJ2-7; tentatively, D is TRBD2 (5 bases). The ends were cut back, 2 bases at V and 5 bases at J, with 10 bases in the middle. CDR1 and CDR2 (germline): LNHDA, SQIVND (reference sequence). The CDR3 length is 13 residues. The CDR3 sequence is CASSIRGFDEQYF. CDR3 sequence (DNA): TGTGCCAGTAGTATACGAGGGTTTGACGAGCAGTACTTC. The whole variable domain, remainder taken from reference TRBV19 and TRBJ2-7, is DGGITQSPKYLFRKEGQNVTLSCEQNLNHDAMYWYRQDPGQGLRLIYYSQIVNDFQKGDIAEGYSVSREKKESFPLTVTSAQKNPTAFYLCASSIRGFDEQYFGPGTRLTVT.

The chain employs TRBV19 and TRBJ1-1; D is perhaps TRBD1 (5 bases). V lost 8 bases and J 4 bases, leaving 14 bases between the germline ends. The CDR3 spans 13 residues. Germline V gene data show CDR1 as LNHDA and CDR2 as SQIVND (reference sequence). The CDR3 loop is CASGRDLGTEAFF. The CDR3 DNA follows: TGTGCCAGTGGACGGGACTTGGGCACTGAAGCTTTCTTT.

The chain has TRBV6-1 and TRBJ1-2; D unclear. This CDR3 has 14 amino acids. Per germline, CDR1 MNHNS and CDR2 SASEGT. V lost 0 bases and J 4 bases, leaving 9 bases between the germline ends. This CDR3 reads CASSEAGTAYGYTF. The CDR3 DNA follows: TGTGCCAGCAGTGAAGCAGGTACAGCCTATGGCTACACCTTC.

The CDR3 here is CASSPGLAVFTDTQYF. The CDR3 DNA is TGTGCCAGCAGTCCGGGACTAGCGGTCTTCACAGATACGCAGTATTTT. The V call is TRBV27, the J call TRBJ2-3; 11 nucleotides align to TRBD2. CDR1 is MNHEY, CDR2 SMNVEV, per germline (reference sequence). The CDR3 has 16 residues. The junction had 6 bases not matched to a gene; V was cut back by 5 bases and J by 2 bases.

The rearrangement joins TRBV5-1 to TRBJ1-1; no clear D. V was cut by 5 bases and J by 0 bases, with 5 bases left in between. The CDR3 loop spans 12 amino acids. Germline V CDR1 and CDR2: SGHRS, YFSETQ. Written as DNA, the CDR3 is TGCGCCAGCAGGAAAGTGAACACTGAAGCTTTCTTT. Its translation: CASRKVNTEAFF.

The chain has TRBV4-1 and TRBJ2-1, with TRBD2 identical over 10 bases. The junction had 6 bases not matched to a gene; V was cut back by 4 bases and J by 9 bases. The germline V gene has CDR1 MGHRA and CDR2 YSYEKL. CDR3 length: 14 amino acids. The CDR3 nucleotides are TGCGCCAGCAGCCCTGGACTAGCGGAGACTGAGCAGTTCTTC. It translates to CASSPGLAETEQFF.

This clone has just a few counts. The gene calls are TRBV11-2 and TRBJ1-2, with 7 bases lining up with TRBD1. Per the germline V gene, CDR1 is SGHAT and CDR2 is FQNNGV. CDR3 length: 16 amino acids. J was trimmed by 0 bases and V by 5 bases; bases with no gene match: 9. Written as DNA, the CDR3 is TGTGCCAGCAGCAGACTGACAGGGACCGCTAACTATGGCTACACCTTC. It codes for CASSRLTGTANYGYTF.

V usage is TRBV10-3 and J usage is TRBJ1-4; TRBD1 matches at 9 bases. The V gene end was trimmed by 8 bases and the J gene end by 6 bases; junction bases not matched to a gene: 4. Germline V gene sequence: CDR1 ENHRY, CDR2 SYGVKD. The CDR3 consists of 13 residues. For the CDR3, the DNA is TGTGCCATCCGGGACAGGGCCTATGAAAAACTGTTTTTT. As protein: CAIRDRAYEKLFF.

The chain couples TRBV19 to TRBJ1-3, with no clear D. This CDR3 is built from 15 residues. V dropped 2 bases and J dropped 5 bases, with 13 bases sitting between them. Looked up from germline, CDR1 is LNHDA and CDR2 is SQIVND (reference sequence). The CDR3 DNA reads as TGTGCCAGTAGTATACTCTATCAGGCCAGAAACACCATATATTTT. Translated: CASSILYQARNTIYF.

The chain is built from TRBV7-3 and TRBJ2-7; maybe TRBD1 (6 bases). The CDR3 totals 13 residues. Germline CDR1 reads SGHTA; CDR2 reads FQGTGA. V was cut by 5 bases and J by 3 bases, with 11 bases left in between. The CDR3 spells CASSMGHSYEQYF. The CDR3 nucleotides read TGTGCCAGCAGCATGGGACACAGCTACGAGCAGTACTTC. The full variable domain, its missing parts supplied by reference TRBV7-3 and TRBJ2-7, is GAGVSQTPSNKVTEKGKYVELRCDPISGHTALYWYRQSLGQGPEFLIYFQGTGAADDSGLPNDRFFAVRPEGSVSTLKIQRTERGDSAVYLCASSMGHSYEQYFGPGTRLTVT.

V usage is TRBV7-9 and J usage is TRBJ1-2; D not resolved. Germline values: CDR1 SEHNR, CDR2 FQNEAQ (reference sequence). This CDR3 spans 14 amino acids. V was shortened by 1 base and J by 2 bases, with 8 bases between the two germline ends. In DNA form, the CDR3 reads TGTGCCAGCAGCTTAGTTAACGGAAACTATGGCTACACCTTC. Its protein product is CASSLVNGNYGYTF.

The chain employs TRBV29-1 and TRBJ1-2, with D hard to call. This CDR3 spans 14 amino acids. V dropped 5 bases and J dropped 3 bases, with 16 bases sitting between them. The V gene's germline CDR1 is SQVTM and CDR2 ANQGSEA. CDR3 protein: CSVLGGSQDYGYTF. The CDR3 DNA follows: TGCAGCGTTTTGGGTGGGTCTCAGGACTATGGCTACACCTTC.